This TCR beta chain was captured by sequencing in a study of beta chain features in type 1 diabetes. Only a few counts were recorded for this clone. Its antigen is as yet unknown. Sequenced material consisted of expressed TCRB transcripts (all of the isolated RNA was reverse transcribed). Naive, central memory and regulatory T cell samples averaged around 3.9 million immunoSEQ reads each. This table comes from immunoSEQ multiplex PCR, and its TCRdb copy is limited to in-frame clones, with some not included. The sample records more than 95,000 clones, 25% to 35% being singletons. Cells sorted by CD45RO/CCR7/CD25/CD127/CD95/CD27 comprised CD4+ naive, central memory, regulatory and stem cell-like memory cells. Study conclusions and caveats: A potential PCR bias toward shorter templates would be equal in patient and control samples. Across patients, naive, central memory and Treg TCRB repertoires exhibited apparently greater similarity than was observed across healthy donors. TCRB CDR3s were moderately but significantly shorter in Type 1 diabetes patients in all four CD4+ subsets.

The CDR3 sequence is 18 residues long. CDR1 and CDR2 from the germline V gene are SEHNR and FQNEAQ (reference sequence). V dropped 0 bases and J dropped 8; count of bases not matched to a gene: 13. The origin of this receptor is a woman younger than 30 with type 1 diabetes. The material sequenced was central memory CD4+ T cells from blood. The chain uses TRBV7-9 and TRBJ2-1, with 10 bases identical to TRBD1. Here the CDR3 reads CASSLAARSGTGVHEQFF. In DNA form, the CDR3 reads TGTGCCAGCAGCTTAGCCGCCCGGTCCGGGACAGGGGTCCATGAGCAGTTCTTC.